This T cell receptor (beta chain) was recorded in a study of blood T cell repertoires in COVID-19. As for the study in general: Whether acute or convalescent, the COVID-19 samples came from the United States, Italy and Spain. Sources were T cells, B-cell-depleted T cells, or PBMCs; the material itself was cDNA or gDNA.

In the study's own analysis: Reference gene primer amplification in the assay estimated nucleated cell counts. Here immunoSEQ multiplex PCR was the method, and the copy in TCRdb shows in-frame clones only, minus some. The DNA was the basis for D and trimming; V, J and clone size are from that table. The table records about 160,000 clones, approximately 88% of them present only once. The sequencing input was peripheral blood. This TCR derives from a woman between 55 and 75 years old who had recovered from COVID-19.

This chain's CDR3 is CASSEQGLYGYTF. The CDR3 DNA sequence: TGTGCCAGCAGTGAACAGGGGCTCTATGGCTACACCTTC. The chain joins TRBV2 to TRBJ1-2; TRBD1 might be the D (6 bases). Germline V lookup: CDR1 SNHLY, CDR2 FYNNEI. V was trimmed by 2 bases and J by 4 bases, leaving 8 bases between them. The CDR3 is made up of 13 amino acids.